This TCR beta chain was sequenced during a study of brain T cells in children with intractable seizures. Overall study findings and caveats: Pre- and post-surgery blood differed in depth, so pre-surgery absences may be undersampling. Viral specificity was inferred only from CDR3 similarity; HCMV serostatus was unknown.

This CDR3 region has 15 residues. In germline, CDR1 is LNHNV, CDR2 YYDKDF (reference sequence). J lost 8 bases, V lost 3 bases, and 7 bases had no gene match. Surgery cases with the highest brain T cell transcript signatures were chosen for sequencing. As regards this clone: Its target is not known.

Measured with immunoSEQ multiplex PCR; TCRdb has only the in-frame clones, and not every one. The profile covers 110,000 or so clones, with 94% appearing a single time and around 4.1% taken by the ten largest. The chain couples TRBV15 to TRBJ1-4; 9 bases fit TRBD1. The sample here was peripheral blood, taken at surgery. The clonotype originates from a boy less than two years old with hemimegalencephaly and intractable seizures. For the CDR3, the DNA is TGTGCCACCAGCAGGGGGACAGGGCTACACGAAAAACTGTTTTTT. Protein sequence: CATSRGTGLHEKLFF.